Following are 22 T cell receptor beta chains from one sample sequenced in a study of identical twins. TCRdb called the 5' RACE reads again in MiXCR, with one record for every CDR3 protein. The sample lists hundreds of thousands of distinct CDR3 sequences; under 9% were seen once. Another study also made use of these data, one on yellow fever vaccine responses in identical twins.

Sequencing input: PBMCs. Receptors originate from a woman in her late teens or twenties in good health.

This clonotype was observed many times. DNA for the CDR3: TGCAGCGCTCGGGACGGTACAGATACGCAGTATTTT. Translated, it gives CSARDGTDTQYF. The rearrangement uses TRBV29-1 and TRBJ2-3; D tentatively reads TRBD1 or TRBD2 (5 bases each). This CDR3 has 12 residues. V was trimmed by 7 bases and J by 3 bases, leaving 11 bases between them. Germline CDR1 SQVTM, CDR2 ANQGSEA.

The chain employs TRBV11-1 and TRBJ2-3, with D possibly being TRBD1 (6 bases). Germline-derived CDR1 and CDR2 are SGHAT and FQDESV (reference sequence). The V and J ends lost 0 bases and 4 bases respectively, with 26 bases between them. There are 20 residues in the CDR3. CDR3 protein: CASSLATRALQGTMADTQYF. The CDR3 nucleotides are TGTGCCAGCAGCTTAGCGACCCGCGCCTTACAGGGAACAATGGCAGATACGCAGTATTTT.

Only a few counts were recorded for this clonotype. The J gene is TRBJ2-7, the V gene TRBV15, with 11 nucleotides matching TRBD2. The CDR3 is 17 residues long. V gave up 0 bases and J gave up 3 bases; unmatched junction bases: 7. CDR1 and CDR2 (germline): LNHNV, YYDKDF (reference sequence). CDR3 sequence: CATSREAGLADYYEQYF. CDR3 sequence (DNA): TGTGCCACCAGCAGAGAAGCGGGACTAGCGGATTACTACGAGCAGTACTTC. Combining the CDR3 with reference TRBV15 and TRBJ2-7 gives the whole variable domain DAMVIQNPRYQVTQFGKPVTLSCSQTLNHNVMYWYQQKSSQAPKLLFHYYDKDFNNEADTPDNFQSRRPNTSFCFLDIRSPGLGDTAMYLCATSREAGLADYYEQYFGPGTRLTVT.

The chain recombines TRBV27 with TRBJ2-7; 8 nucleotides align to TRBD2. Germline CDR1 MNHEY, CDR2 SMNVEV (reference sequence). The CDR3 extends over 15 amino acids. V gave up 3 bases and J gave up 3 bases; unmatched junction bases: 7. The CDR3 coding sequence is TGTGCCAGCAGTTTCCTCGCGGGAGGTGGCTACGAGCAGTACTTC. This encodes CASSFLAGGGYEQYF.

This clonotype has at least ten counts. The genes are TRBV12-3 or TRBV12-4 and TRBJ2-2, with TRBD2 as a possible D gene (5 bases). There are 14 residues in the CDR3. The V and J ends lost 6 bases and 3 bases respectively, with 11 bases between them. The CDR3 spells CASSRTGDTGELFF. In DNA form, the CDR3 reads TGTGCCAGCAGCCGAACCGGGGACACCGGGGAGCTGTTTTTT.

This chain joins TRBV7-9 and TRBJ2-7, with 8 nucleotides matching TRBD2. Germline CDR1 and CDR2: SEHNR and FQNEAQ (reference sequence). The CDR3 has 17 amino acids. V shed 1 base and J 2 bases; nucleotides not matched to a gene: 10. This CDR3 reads CASSLGSASGSPYEQYF. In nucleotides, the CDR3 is TGTGCCAGCAGCTTAGGGTCTGCTAGCGGGTCTCCCTACGAGCAGTACTTC.

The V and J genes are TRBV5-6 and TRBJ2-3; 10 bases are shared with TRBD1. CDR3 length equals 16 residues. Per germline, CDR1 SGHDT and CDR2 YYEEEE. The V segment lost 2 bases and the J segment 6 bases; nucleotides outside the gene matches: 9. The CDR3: CASSFMGQGMEDTQYF. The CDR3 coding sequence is TGTGCCAGCAGCTTCATGGGACAGGGGATGGAGGATACGCAGTATTTT.

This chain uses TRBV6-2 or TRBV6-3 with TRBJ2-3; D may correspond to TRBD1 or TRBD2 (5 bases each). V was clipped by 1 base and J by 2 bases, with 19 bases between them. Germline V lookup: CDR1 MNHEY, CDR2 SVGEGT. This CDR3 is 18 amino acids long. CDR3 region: CASSYFQLTGQTTDTQYF. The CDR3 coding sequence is TGTGCCAGCAGTTACTTTCAACTAACGGGGCAGACCACAGATACGCAGTATTTT.

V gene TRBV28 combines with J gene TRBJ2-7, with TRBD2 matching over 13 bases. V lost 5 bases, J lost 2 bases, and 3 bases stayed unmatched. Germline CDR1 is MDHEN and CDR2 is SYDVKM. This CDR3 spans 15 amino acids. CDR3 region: CASSTTSGRAYEQYF. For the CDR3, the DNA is TGTGCCAGCAGTACCACTAGCGGGAGGGCCTACGAGCAGTACTTC.

CDR3 protein: CASSELATNEKLFF. The DNA of the CDR3 is TGTGCCAGCAGTGAACTTGCAACTAATGAAAAACTGTTTTTT. This chain links TRBV25-1 with TRBJ1-4, with unresolved D. CDR1 and CDR2 from the germline V gene are MGHDK and SYGVNS. This CDR3 has 14 amino acids. V was shortened by 2 bases and J by 0 bases, with 4 bases between the two germline ends.

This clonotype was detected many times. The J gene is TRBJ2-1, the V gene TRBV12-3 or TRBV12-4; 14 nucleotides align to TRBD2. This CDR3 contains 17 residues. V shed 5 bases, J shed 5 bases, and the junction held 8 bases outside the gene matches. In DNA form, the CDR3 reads TGTGCCAGCAGTCCACGGACTAGCGGGAGGCGAAACAATGAGCAGTTCTTC. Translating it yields CASSPRTSGRRNNEQFF.

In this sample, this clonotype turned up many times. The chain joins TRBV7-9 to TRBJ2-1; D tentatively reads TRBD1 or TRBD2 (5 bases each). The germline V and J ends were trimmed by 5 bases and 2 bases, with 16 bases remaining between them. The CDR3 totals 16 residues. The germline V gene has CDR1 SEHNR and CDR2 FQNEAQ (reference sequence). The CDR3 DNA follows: TGTGCCAGCAGCCCTTTTTTCGGGACCGCCTACAATGAGCAGTTCTTC. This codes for CASSPFFGTAYNEQFF.

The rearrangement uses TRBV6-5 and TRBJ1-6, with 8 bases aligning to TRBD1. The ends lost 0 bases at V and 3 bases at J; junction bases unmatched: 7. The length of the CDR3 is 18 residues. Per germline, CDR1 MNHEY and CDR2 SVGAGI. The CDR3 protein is CASSYSGRGPYYNSPLHF. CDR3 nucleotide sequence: TGTGCCAGCAGTTACTCGGGCAGGGGGCCATACTATAATTCACCCCTCCACTTT.

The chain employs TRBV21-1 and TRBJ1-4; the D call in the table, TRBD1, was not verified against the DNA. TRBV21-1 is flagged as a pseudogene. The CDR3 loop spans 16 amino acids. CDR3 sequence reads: CASSKDRRGHNEKLFF. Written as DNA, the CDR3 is TGTGCCAGCAGCAAAGATCGTCGCGGGCACAATGAAAAACTGTTTTTT.

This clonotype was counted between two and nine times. As DNA, the CDR3 is TGTGCCACCCCCTTTTTGATCGAGCAGTTCTTC. Amino acids: CATPFLIEQFF. The chain links TRBV6-5 to TRBJ2-1; unclear D gene. CDR3 length: 11 amino acids. In germline, CDR1 is MNHEY, CDR2 SVGAGI. Deletions cut 10 bases from V and 10 bases from J, with 14 bases between.

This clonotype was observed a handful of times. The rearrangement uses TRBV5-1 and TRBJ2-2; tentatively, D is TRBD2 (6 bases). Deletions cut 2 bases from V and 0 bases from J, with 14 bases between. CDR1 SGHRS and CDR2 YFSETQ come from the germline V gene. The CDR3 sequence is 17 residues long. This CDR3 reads CASSFLFIAANTGELFF. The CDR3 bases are TGCGCCAGCAGCTTTCTCTTCATAGCGGCGAACACCGGGGAGCTGTTTTTT. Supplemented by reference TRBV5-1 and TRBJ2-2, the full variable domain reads KAGVTQTPRYLIKTRGQQVTLSCSPISGHRSVSWYQQTPGQGLQFLFEYFSETQRNKGNFPGRFSGRQFSNSRSEMNVSTLELGDSALYLCASSFLFIAANTGELFFGEGSRLTVL.

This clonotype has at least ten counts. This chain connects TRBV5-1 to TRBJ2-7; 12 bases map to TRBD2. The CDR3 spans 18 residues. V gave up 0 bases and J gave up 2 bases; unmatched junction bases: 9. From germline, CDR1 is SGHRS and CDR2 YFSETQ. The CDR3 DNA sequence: TGCGCCAGCAGCTTGGGTCCGACTAGCGGGGGTCTAGCCTACGAGCAGTACTTC. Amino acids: CASSLGPTSGGLAYEQYF.

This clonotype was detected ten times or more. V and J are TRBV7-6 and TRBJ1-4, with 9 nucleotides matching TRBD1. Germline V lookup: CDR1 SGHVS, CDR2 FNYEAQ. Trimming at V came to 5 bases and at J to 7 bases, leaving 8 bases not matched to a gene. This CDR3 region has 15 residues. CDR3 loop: CASSGPGQGREKLFF. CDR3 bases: TGTGCCAGCAGCGGACCGGGACAGGGACGTGAAAAACTGTTTTTT.

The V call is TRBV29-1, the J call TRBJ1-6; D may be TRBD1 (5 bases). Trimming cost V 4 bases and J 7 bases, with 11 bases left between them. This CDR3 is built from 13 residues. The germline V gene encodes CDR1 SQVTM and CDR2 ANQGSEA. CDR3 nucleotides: TGCAGCGTTGCGGAGGGGCTGAATTCACCCCTCCACTTT. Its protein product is CSVAEGLNSPLHF.

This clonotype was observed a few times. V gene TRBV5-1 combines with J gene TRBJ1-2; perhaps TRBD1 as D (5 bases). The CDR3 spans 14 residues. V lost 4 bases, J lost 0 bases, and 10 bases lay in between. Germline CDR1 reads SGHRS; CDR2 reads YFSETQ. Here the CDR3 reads CASSALQANYGYTF. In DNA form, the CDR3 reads TGCGCCAGCAGCGCGTTACAGGCTAACTATGGCTACACCTTC.

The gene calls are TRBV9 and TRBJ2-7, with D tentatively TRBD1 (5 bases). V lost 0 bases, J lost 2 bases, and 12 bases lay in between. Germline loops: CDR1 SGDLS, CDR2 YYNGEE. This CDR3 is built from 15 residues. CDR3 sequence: CASSVEAGQTYEQYF. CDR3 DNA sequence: TGTGCCAGCAGCGTAGAGGCAGGGCAGACCTACGAGCAGTACTTC.

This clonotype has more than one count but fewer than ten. The CDR3 region is CASSERGHEQFF. As DNA, the CDR3 is TGCGCCAGCAGCGAGAGGGGGCATGAGCAGTTCTTC. The chain uses TRBV5-1 and TRBJ2-1; 7 nucleotides agree with TRBD1. Germline CDR1 reads SGHRS; CDR2 reads YFSETQ. The CDR3 is made up of 12 amino acids. J lost 8 bases, V lost 4 bases, and 3 bases had no gene match.